The 12 T cell receptor beta chains below come from one sample, sequenced in a study of T cells in Graves' hyperthyroidism and ophthalmopathy (dated by TCRdb to between 2018 and 2021). Receptors were amplified or captured by multiplex PCR. This sample was sequenced with an Illumina HiSeq 2000. Amplification of TCR beta CDR3 regions was carried out from RNA transcripts. The first round of RT-PCR for the TCR CDR3 was performed with the HTBI primer set and the Qiagen OneStep RT-PCR kit. TCRdb took the public reads, trimmed them with fastp at Q25, ran MiXCR for clone calling and kept in-frame beta chains. CDR3 protein duplicates are merged, each entry listing the most common genes and DNA. The sample includes about 700,000 distinct CDR3 sequences, with about 14% observed a single time. The ten largest clones add up to 9.5% to 13% of the sample. Sequencing was performed on blood. Receptors originate from a young woman with Graves' hyperthyroidism.

This clonotype has only a few counts. The CDR3: CASSLAEGKRDYEQYF. DNA for the CDR3: TGTGCCAGCAGTTTAGCGGAGGGGAAAAGGGACTACGAGCAGTACTTC. J is TRBJ2-7 and V is TRBV12-3 or TRBV12-4; D perhaps matches TRBD2 (6 bases). Trimming removed 0 bases at V and 3 bases at J, with 15 bases between. This CDR3 region has 16 residues.

This clonotype was observed a handful of times. The V gene is TRBV20-1, the J gene TRBJ1-2; a weak D match, TRBD1 (5 bases). V was pared by 4 bases and J by 4 bases, with 19 bases between. The CDR3 runs 15 residues. The germline CDR1 and CDR2 sequences are DFQATT and SNEGSKA (reference sequence). The CDR3 DNA reads TGCAGTGCTAAGCCCTTGGGGGGTCTCGGCTATGGCTACACCTTC. Residues: CSAKPLGGLGYGYTF.

This clonotype appeared many times. This rearrangement joins TRBV18 to TRBJ1-1, with D unresolved. The CDR3 consists of 13 residues. CDR1 and CDR2 (germline): KGHSH, LQKENI. With 3 bases removed from V and 0 bases from J, the gap between germline ends came to 5 bases. CDR3 sequence reads: CASSPTMNTEAFF. CDR3 coding DNA: TGTGCCAGCTCACCCACCATGAACACTGAAGCTTTCTTT.

This clonotype was seen many times. This chain links TRBV28 with TRBJ2-1; TRBD2 aligns across 8 bases. The CDR3 is made up of 14 amino acids. Germline CDR1 is MDHEN and CDR2 is SYDVKM. V lost 4 bases and J lost 6; bases outside the gene matches: 5. CDR3 loop: CASSSGGPLNEQFF. CDR3 nucleotide sequence: TGTGCCAGCAGTTCGGGAGGGCCACTCAATGAGCAGTTCTTC.

In its sample, this clonotype was seen many times. V is TRBV20-1 and J is TRBJ2-1; D is unresolved. V lost 5 bases and J 5 bases, leaving 16 bases between the germline ends. CDR1 DFQATT and CDR2 SNEGSKA come from the germline V gene (reference sequence). The CDR3 is made up of 14 amino acids. CDR3 protein: CSAGDPLLHNEQFF. DNA for the CDR3: TGCAGTGCTGGTGACCCCCTTTTACACAATGAGCAGTTCTTC.

The CDR3 protein is CASSQEWRSYEQYF. The CDR3 nucleotides read TGCGCCAGCAGCCAAGAATGGCGATCCTACGAGCAGTACTTC. The gene calls are TRBV4-1 and TRBJ2-7; no reliable D call. This CDR3 has 14 residues. Trimming pared 0 bases from V and 1 base from J, leaving 7 bases between. Germline CDR1 reads MGHRA; CDR2 reads YSYEKL.

This clonotype was seen at least ten times. The chain joins TRBV2 to TRBJ2-3; 7 bases fit TRBD2. The CDR3 has 15 amino acids. Germline assignment: CDR1 SNHLY and CDR2 FYNNEI. The V and J ends lost 8 bases and 5 bases, in that order; junction bases with no gene match: 13. This chain's CDR3 is CASSASGPRGDTQYF. The CDR3 coding sequence is TGTGCCAGCTCGGCTAGCGGACCGAGGGGAGATACGCAGTATTTT.

The chain has TRBV19 and TRBJ1-4, with D perhaps matching TRBD1 (6 bases). The CDR3 loop spans 13 amino acids. Germline V gene lookup returns CDR1 LNHDA and CDR2 SQIVND (reference sequence). V lost 8 bases to trimming and J lost 7 bases, with 14 bases between them. CDR3 DNA sequence: TGTGCCAGTCTATCCAGGGGAAGTGAAAAACTGTTTTTT. Amino acid sequence: CASLSRGSEKLFF.

The table lists this clonotype with many counts. The chain combines TRBV2 with TRBJ2-1, with 9 bases lining up with TRBD2. With V trimmed by 6 bases and J by 0 bases, 9 bases remained unmatched. This CDR3 has 17 residues. CDR1 is SNHLY, CDR2 FYNNEI, per germline. CDR3 residues: CASSHINSGSSYNEQFF. The CDR3 DNA follows: TGTGCCAGCAGCCACATAAATAGCGGGAGCTCCTACAATGAGCAGTTCTTC.

The chain uses TRBV7-8 and TRBJ2-3, with D maybe TRBD1 (6 bases). Per germline, CDR1 SGHVS and CDR2 FQNEAQ. V was cut by 5 bases and J by 2 bases, with 11 bases left in between. This CDR3 has 14 residues. This CDR3 is CASSRDTYTDTQYF. The CDR3 nucleotides are TGTGCCAGCAGCCGGGACACGTACACAGATACGCAGTATTTT.

V usage is TRBV5-1 and J usage is TRBJ2-2; 10 positions match TRBD2. This CDR3 contains 16 residues. Germline V gene lookup returns CDR1 SGHRS and CDR2 YFSETQ. The V and J ends lost 2 bases and 10 bases, in that order; junction bases with no gene match: 11. The CDR3 coding sequence is TGCGCCAGCAGCTTTTGGGCTAGCGGGAGAGTCGAGGAGCTGTTTTTT. Its protein product is CASSFWASGRVEELFF.

This clonotype was detected many times. The chain has TRBV20-1 and TRBJ1-1; possible D gene TRBD1, 6 bases. V lost 6 bases and J lost 12, with 20 bases in between. The CDR3 is made up of 12 amino acids. Germline V gene lookup returns CDR1 DFQATT and CDR2 SNEGSKA (reference sequence). The CDR3 nucleotides are TGCAGTGCCCAGTACCGGGACACCGGGTCTTTCTTT. This encodes CSAQYRDTGSFF.